This record concerns one TCR beta chain sequence. This clone showed up just a few times. Its antigen is currently not known. Base-call qualities are not available, and no considerably larger clone is one nucleotide away. These data originate in a study of CD8+ T cells in alopecia areata (dated by TCRdb to between 2018 and 2020). Background on the whole study: The treated patients, all with moderate-to-severe alopecia areata, were enrolled in an open-label pilot trial of oral tofacitinib given at 5 to 10 mg twice daily. immunoSEQ multiplex PCR using 35 Vbeta forward primers and 13 Jbeta reverse primers was used to amplify TCRbeta CDR3 regions. Scalp clonality was compared across normal scalp (n=4), patchy alopecia areata scalp (n=8), and alopecia totalis/universalis scalp (n=8). Scalp tissue and sorted CD4+ and CD8+ peripheral blood T cells from patchy and totalis/universalis alopecia areata patients and from healthy controls were covered by human TCRbeta sequencing. Tofacitinib-treated patients had biopsies at baseline and at 4 and 24 weeks of treatment, with a later scalp biopsy in several patients. Disease severity in treated patients was measured with the SALT score, which quantifies the percentage of affected scalp surface area. RNA was obtained with the PAXgene miRNA kit for fixed scalp, the miRNeasy kit for PBMCs, and the RNeasy kit for mouse skin. Patients stayed on tofacitinib for 6 to 18 months and then had 6 months of follow-up off drug so that delayed response and recurrence could be assessed. The study used high-throughput TCRbeta sequencing to examine T cell clonal expansion in alopecia areata, in both the C3H/HeJ mouse model and human patients. The investigation overall reported the following: Shared TCR sequences between patients were less evident than in mice, which may be partly attributable to HLA diversity in the patient population. Unlike mouse skin, where gammadelta T cells dominate, normal human skin contains resident alphabeta T cells that get sequenced too, which complicates analysis of the scalp TCR repertoire. Because the treated cohort was small and had just a single nonresponder, larger studies are needed to establish links between baseline CD8+ expansion and response. With tofacitinib, both scalp clonality and the number of expanded CD8+ clones among the top 100 scalp clones went down significantly. During tofacitinib treatment, many expanded lesional clones stuck around in both scalp and blood, and this persistence may partly explain why relapse happens after treatment is stopped. Compared with normal scalp, lesional scalp had higher clonality and more expanded CD8+ clones, particularly in alopecia totalis/universalis, a pattern that suggests antigenic drive.

The library was prepared using the immunoSEQ multiplex PCR assay. For TCR sequencing, RNA was extracted from every sample and reverse transcribed into cDNA to serve as template. SuperScript III was used for first-strand cDNA synthesis, primed with a 2:1 mix of oligo-dT and random hexamers. A synthetic immune receptor repertoire was used to measure amplification bias, and any remaining bias was corrected computationally. The authors' pipeline ran thus. Raw reads were preprocessed for error removal, and CDR3 was defined according to IMGT conventions as running from the conserved cysteine to phenylalanine. To get clonality, Shannon entropy was normalized by log2 of the number of productive unique TCRs and the result was subtracted from 1. Whether scalp clones were CD4 or CD8 was inferred by matching scalp TCRbeta sequences against CD4 and CD8 repertoires sorted from blood. In TCRdb, the immuneACCESS table is reduced to in-frame sequences with V and J assigned. These tables do not hold every clone; where another copy was compared, an unresolved V gene accounts for under half, and the others remain unexplained. D and trimming were read from the DNA, whereas the V and J calls and clone size are those reported in that table. The sample table contains under 200,000 clones; only one count was recorded for 65% of them. The ten largest account for approximately 0.91% of the sample.

CDR1 and CDR2 (LNHDA, SQIVND) derive from the germline V gene (reference sequence). V is clipped by 5 bases and J by 6 bases, and the sequence between their germline boundaries is 14 bases long. The CDR3 measures 13 amino acids from cysteine to phenylalanine. Kept here is only the CDR3 DNA, which spans 39 bases and is read in frame from base 1. The time point label of this sample denotes: 4 weeks on oral tofacitinib. The treatment or condition label for this specimen denotes: oral pan-JAK inhibitor, 5-10 mg twice daily. Lesional scalp punch biopsies and peripheral blood were obtained from alopecia areata patients. PBMCs were isolated by density centrifugation and stained for CD3, CD4 and CD8, and CD4+ and CD8+ T cells were sorted on a FACSAria.

The sample was CD4+ T cells sorted from blood, taken at week 4, from a patient treated with tofacitinib. The chain links TRBV19 with TRBJ2-7; possibly the D gene is TRBD2, per 5 matching bases. The clonotype was recovered from a human donor with alopecia areata. CDR3 reads: CASSLDGVGEQYF. The bases are TGTGCCAGTAGTCTCGACGGGGTCGGCGAGCAGTACTTC. The entire variable domain, with the stretches around the CDR3 drawn from the reference TRBV19 and TRBJ2-7 proteins, is DGGITQSPKYLFRKEGQNVTLSCEQNLNHDAMYWYRQDPGQGLRLIYYSQIVNDFQKGDIAEGYSVSREKKESFPLTVTSAQKNPTAFYLCASSLDGVGEQYFGPGTRLTVT.